The entry below describes one T cell receptor beta chain. Its target is not known. The sample is drawn from a study of cytomegalovirus exposure and HLA in healthy donors. Study-level background: Drawn from HLA-typed donors, tens of millions of unique TCRs were held in an early data release. Study conclusions and caveats: It was assumed in the presence/absence analyses that sequencing depth was roughly uniform across donors.

Germline CDR1 reads SGHDN; CDR2 reads FVKESK. After removal of 0 bases from V and 7 bases from J, the junction contained 2 bases not matched to a gene. There are 14 residues in the CDR3. PCR involved 60 Vbeta and 13 Jbeta primers. TCRdb's copy holds only in-frame clones and misses some; the assay was immunoSEQ multiplex PCR. The sample lists 160,000 or so clones; nearly 80% were seen once. The TCR sequence derives from a man younger than 30 in good health and CMV-seropositive. The sample was PBMCs. The rearrangement uses TRBV14 and TRBJ2-1; 8 nucleotides agree with TRBD1. The CDR3 sequence is CASSQEDRVNEQFF. The CDR3 nucleotides are TGTGCCAGCAGCCAAGAGGACAGGGTAAATGAGCAGTTCTTC.